This entry describes one T cell receptor (beta chain). What it recognizes is unknown. The CDR3 sequence is 13 residues long. Trimming left V 1 base short and J 4 bases short, with 5 bases between. Looked up from germline, CDR1 is LNHDA and CDR2 is SQIVND (reference sequence). This sample stems from a study of T cell responses to AZD1222 COVID-19 vaccine. Findings and limits, study-wide: Reportedly, nearly half the spike-specific TCRs target unmutated variant regions. Recipients of AZD1222 seropositive at baseline numbered only five or six. Repertoires were obtained solely post-peak T cell response. Vaccine-associated CD4 TCRs spanned spike, dominant at 160-218 and 743-854.

Assay: immunoSEQ multiplex PCR; the TCRdb copy retains only in-frame clones and omits some. Of 130,000 to 150,000 clones in the sample, approximately 94% were seen once. The receptor's source is an adult in good health. The chain combines TRBV19 with TRBJ1-5; D unclear. Sequenced here: peripheral blood, sampled on day 0 of AZD1222 vaccination. The CDR3 bases are TGTGCCAGTAGTATAGTAGGGAATCAGCCCCAGCATTTT. It codes for CASSIVGNQPQHF.